This TCR beta chain emerged from a study of beta chain features in type 1 diabetes. General study points: TCRB CDR3 length was moderately but significantly reduced in all four CD4+ subsets of Type 1 diabetes patients.

Turning to this clone: Its specificity is unknown.

Of the isolated RNA, all was reverse transcribed, and so the sequenced material was expressed TCRB transcripts. Sequenced by immunoSEQ multiplex PCR; TCRdb stores in-frame clones only, minus some. Found here are around 500,000 clones, over 25% of them singletons; the top ten hold around 0.065%. Central memory, naive, regulatory and stem cell-like memory CD4+ cells were sorted by CD45RO/CCR7/CD25/CD127/CD95/CD27. The CDR3 has 15 residues. The germline CDR1 and CDR2 sequences are SQVTM and ANQGSEA. Trimming removed 5 bases from V and 0 bases from J, with 17 bases in between. The sequenced sample consisted of naive CD4+ T cells from blood. This clonotype was obtained from a man younger than 30 in good health. V and J are TRBV29-1 and TRBJ2-7; the D gene is possibly TRBD1 (6 bases). For the CDR3, the DNA is TGCAGCGTTCAAGTTGACAGGTTCAACTCCTACGAGCAGTACTTC. It yields the protein CSVQVDRFNSYEQYF.